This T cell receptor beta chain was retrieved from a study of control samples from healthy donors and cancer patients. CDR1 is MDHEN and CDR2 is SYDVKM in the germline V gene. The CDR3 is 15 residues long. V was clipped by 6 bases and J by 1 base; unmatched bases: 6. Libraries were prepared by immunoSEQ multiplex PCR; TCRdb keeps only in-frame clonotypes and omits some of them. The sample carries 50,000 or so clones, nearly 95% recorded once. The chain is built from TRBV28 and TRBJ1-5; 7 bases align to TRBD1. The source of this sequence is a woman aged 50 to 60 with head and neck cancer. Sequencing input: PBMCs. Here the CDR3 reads CASSDRVGSNQPQHF. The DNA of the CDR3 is TGTGCCAGCAGCGACAGGGTTGGGAGCAATCAGCCCCAGCATTTT.